This T cell receptor beta chain is from a study of cytotoxic CD8 clonotypes in ibrutinib-treated CLL. CDR3 length: 13 residues. The germline CDR1 and CDR2 sequences are SGHVS and FNYEAQ. The germline V and J ends were trimmed by 0 bases and 10 bases, with 12 bases remaining between them. Data came from immunoSEQ multiplex PCR; TCRdb stores just in-frame clones and leaves some out. Here the sample spans over 110,000 clones, approximately 90% being singletons. The sample in question was PBMCs, obtained after 12 months of ibrutinib treatment. V usage is TRBV7-6 and J usage is TRBJ1-1; D is uncertain. This clonotype was obtained from a human donor with chronic lymphocytic leukemia. This CDR3 reads CASSLATRGSAFF. CDR3 DNA sequence: TGTGCCAGCAGCTTAGCAACCCGGGGATCAGCTTTCTTT.